This TCR beta chain was captured in a study of blood T cell repertoires in COVID-19. The overall study: The United States, Italy and Spain were the sources of the acute and convalescent COVID-19 samples. In each case, the material was cDNA or gDNA derived from T cells, B-cell-depleted T cells, or PBMCs.

This CDR3 comprises 14 residues. Trimming took 10 bases from V and 5 from J; bases not matched to a gene: 11. The V gene's germline CDR1 is MNHEY and CDR2 SVGAGI. In the original analysis: Nucleated cell counts were estimated from reference gene primer amplification. The data were produced by immunoSEQ multiplex PCR, yet TCRdb's version contains in-frame clones alone and is incomplete. Clonal size and the V and J genes are those of that table, whereas D and trimming came from the DNA. The sample holds 400,000 to 450,000 clones; roughly 85% are singletons and the top ten take over 1.3%. Material for sequencing was peripheral blood. The receptor comes from a woman aged 30 to 39 with active or convalescent COVID-19. This rearrangement joins TRBV6-5 to TRBJ2-5; 9 bases match TRBD1. The CDR3 loop is CATTPRDRVETQYF. CDR3 in DNA: TGTGCCACCACCCCCCGGGACAGGGTGGAGACCCAGTACTTC.